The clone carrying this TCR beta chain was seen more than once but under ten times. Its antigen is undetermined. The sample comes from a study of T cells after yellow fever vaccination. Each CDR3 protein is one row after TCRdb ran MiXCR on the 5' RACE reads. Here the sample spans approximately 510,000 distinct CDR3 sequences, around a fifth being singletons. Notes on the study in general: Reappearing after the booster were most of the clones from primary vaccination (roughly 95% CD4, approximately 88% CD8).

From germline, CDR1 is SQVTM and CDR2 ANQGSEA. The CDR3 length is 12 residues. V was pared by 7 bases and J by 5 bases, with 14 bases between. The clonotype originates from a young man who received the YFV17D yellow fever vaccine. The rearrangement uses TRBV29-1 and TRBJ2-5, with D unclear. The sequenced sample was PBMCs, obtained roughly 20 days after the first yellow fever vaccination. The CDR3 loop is CSARQGRETQYF. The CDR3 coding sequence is TGCAGCGCCCGGCAAGGTCGGGAGACCCAGTACTTC.